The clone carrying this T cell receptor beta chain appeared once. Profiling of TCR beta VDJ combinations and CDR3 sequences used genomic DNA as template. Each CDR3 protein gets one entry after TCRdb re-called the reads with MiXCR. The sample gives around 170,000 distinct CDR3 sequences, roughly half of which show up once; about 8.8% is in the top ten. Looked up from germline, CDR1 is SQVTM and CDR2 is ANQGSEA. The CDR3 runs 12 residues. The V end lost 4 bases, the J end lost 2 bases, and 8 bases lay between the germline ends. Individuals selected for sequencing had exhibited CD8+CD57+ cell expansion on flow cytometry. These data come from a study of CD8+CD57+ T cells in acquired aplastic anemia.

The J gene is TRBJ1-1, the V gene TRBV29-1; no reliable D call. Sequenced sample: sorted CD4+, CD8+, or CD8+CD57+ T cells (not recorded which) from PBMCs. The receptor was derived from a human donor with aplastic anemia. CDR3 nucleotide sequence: TGCAGCGTTGTAAAGAGCAACACTGAAGCTTTCTTT. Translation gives CSVVKSNTEAFF.